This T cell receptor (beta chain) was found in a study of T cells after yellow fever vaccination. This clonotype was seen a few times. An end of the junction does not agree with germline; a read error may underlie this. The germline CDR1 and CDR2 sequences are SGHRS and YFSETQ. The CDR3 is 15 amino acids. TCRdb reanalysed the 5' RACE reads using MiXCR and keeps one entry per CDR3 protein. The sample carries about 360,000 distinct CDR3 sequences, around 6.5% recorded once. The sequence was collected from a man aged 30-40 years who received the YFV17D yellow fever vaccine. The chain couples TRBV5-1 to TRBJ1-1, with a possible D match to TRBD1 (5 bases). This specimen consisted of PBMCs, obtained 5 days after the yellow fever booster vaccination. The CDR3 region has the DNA TGCGCCAGCAGCTTGGGGGGGGTGATGAACACTGAAGTGGGGTTT. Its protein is CASSLGGVMNTEVGF. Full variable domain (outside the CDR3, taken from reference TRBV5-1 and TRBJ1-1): KAGVTQTPRYLIKTRGQQVTLSCSPISGHRSVSWYQQTPGQGLQFLFEYFSETQRNKGNFPGRFSGRQFSNSRSEMNVSTLELGDSALYLCASSLGGVMNTEVGFGQGTRLTVV.